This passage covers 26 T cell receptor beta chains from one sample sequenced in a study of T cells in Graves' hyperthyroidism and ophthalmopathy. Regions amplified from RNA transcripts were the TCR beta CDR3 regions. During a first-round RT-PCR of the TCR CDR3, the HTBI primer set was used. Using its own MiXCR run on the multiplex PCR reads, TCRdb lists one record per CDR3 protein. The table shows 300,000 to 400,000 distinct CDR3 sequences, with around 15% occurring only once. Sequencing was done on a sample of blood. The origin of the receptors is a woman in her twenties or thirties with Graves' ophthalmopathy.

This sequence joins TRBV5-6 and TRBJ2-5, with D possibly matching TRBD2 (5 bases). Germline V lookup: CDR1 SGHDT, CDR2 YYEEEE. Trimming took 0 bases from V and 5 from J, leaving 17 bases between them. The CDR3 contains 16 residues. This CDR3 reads CASSLAIGRAEETQYF. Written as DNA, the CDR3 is TGTGCCAGCAGCTTGGCCATTGGGCGGGCTGAGGAGACCCAGTACTTC.

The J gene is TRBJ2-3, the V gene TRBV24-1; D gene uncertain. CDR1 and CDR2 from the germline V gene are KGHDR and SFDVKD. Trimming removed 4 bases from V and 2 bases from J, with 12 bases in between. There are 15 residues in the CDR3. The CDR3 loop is CATSDPAQNTDTQYF. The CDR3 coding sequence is TGTGCCACCAGTGACCCCGCCCAGAACACAGATACGCAGTATTTT.

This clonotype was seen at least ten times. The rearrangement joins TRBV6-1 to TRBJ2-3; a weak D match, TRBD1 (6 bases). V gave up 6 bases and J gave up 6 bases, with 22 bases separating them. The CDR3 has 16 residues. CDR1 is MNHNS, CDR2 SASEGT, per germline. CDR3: CASSPMSGGGSDTQYF. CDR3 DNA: TGTGCCAGCAGCCCCATGAGTGGGGGCGGGTCCGATACGCAGTATTTT.

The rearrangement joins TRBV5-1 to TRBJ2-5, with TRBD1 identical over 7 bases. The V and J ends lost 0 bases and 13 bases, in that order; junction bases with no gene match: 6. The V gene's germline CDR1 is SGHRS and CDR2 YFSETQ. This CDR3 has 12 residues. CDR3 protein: CASSLETGPLYF. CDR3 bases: TGCGCCAGCAGCTTGGAGACAGGGCCACTGTACTTC.

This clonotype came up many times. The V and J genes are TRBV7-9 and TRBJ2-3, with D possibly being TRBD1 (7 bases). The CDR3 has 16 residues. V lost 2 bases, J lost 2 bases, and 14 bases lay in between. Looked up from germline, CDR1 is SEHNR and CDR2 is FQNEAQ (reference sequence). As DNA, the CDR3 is TGTGCCAGCAGCTTATCCAGGGGGGTCCACACAGATACGCAGTATTTT. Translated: CASSLSRGVHTDTQYF.

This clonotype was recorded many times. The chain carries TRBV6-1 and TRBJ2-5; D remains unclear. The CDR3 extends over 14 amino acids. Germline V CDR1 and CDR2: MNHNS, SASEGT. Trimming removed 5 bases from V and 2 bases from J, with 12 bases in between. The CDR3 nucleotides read TGTGCCAGCAGTTGGAGTCCAGTGCAAGAGACCCAGTACTTC. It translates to CASSWSPVQETQYF.

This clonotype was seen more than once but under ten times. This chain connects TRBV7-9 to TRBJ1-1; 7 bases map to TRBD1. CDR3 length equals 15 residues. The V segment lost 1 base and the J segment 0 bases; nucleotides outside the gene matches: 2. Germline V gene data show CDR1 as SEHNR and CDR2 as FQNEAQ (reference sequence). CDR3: CASSLDQGVNTEAFF. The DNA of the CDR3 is TGTGCCAGCAGCTTAGATCAGGGGGTGAACACTGAAGCTTTCTTT. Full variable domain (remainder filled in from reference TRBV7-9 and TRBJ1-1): DTGVSQNPRHKITKRGQNVTFRCDPISEHNRLYWYRQTLGQGPEFLTYFQNEAQLEKSRLLSDRFSAERPKGSFSTLEIQRTEQGDSAMYLCASSLDQGVNTEAFFGQGTRLTVV.

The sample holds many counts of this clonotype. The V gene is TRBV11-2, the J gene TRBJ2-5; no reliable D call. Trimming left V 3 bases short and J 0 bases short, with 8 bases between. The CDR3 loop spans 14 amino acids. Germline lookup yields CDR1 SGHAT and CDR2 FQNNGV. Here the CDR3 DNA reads TGTGCCAGCAGCTTCAGGACGGACCAAGAGACCCAGTACTTC. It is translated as CASSFRTDQETQYF.

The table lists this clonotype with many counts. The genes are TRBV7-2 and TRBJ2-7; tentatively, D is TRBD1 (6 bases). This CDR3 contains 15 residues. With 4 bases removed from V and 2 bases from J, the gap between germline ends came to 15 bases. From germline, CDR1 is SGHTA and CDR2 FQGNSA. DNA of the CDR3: TGTGCCAGCAGCTCGCGGACAGCCCCTGCCTACGAGCAGTACTTC. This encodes CASSSRTAPAYEQYF.

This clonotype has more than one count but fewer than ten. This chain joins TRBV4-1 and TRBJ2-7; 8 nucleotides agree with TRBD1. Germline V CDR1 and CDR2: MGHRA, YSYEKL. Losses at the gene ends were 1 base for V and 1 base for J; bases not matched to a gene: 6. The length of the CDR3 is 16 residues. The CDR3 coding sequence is TGCGCCAGCAGCCAAGGATGGACAGGGAGTTCCTACGAGCAGTACTTC. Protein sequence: CASSQGWTGSSYEQYF.

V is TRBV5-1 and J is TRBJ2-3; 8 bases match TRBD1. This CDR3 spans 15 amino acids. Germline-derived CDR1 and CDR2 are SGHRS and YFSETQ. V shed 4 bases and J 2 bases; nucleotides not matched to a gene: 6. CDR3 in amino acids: CASSDRDRLTDTQYF. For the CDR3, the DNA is TGCGCCAGCAGCGACCGGGACAGGCTCACAGATACGCAGTATTTT.

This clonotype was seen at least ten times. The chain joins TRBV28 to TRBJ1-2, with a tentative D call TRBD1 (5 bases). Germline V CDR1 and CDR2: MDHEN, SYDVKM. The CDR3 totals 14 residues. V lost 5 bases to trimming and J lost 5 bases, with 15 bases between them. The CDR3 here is CASSLTGLWYGYTF. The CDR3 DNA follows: TGTGCCAGCAGTCTGACGGGACTCTGGTATGGCTACACCTTC.

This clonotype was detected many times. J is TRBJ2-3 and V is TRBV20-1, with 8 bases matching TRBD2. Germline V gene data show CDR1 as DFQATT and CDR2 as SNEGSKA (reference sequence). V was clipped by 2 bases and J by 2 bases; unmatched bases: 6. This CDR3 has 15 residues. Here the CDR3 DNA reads TGCAGTGCTAGATTATTAGCGGGACCCACAGATACGCAGTATTTT. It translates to CSARLLAGPTDTQYF.

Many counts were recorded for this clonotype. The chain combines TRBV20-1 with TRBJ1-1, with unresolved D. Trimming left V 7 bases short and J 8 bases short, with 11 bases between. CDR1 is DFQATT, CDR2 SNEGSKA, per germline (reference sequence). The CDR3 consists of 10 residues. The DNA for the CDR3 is TGCAGTGTAGAGGCAACCGAAGCTTTCTTT. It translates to CSVEATEAFF.

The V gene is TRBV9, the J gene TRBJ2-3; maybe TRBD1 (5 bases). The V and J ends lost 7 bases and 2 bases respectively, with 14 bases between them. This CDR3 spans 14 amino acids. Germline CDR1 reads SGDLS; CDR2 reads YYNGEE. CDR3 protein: CASGTDTDTDTQYF. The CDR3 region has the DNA TGTGCCAGCGGCACGGACACAGACACAGATACGCAGTATTTT.

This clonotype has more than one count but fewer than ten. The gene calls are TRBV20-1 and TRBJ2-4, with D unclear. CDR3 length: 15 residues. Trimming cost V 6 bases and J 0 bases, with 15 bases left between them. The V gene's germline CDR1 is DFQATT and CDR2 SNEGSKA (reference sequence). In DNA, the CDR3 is TGCAGTGCCCCTATCAGGAGACTAGCCAAAAACATTCAGTACTTC. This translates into CSAPIRRLAKNIQYF.

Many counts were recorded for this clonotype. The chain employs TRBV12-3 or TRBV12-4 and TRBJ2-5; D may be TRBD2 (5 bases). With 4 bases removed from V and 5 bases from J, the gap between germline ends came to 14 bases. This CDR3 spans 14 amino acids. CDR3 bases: TGTGCCAGCAGTTCGGTTGCGGGCATTGAGACCCAGTACTTC. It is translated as CASSSVAGIETQYF.

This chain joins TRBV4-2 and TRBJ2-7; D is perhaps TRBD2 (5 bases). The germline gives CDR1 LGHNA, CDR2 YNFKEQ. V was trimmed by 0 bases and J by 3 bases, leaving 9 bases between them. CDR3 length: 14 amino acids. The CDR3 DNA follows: TGTGCCAGCAGCCAAGAGGACGGGGTCTACGAGCAGTACTTC. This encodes CASSQEDGVYEQYF.

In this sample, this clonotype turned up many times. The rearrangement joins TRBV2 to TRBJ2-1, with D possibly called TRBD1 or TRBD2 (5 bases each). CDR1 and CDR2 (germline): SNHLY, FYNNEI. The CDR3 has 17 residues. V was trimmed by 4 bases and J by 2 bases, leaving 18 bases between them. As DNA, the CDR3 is TGTGCCAGCAGTGTAGGGAGTGGTGGGGCGGCCTACAATGAGCAGTTCTTC. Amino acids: CASSVGSGGAAYNEQFF.

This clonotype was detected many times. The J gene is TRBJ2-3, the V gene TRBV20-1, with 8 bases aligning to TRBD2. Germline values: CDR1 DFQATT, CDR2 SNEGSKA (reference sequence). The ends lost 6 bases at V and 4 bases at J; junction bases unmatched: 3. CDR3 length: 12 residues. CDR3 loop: CSAGLGADTQYF. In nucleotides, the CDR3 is TGCAGTGCGGGACTAGGGGCAGATACGCAGTATTTT.

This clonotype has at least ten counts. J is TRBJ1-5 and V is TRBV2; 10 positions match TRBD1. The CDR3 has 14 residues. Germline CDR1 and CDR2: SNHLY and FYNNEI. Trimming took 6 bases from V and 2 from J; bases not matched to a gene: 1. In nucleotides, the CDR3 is TGTGCCAGCAGAGGGACAGGGGGCAATCAGCCCCAGCATTTT. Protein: CASRGTGGNQPQHF.

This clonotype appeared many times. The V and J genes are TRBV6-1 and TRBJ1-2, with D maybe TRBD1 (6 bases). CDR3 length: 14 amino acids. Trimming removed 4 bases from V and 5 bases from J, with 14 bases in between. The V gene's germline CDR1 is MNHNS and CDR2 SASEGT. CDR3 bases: TGTGCCAGCAGTGGACTTACAGGGCCTTATGGCTACACCTTC. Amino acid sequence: CASSGLTGPYGYTF.

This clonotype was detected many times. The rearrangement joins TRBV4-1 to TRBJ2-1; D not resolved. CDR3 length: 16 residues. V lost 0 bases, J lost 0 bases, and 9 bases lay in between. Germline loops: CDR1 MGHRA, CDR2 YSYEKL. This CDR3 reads CASSQDLDSSYNEQFF. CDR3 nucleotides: TGCGCCAGCAGCCAAGATTTGGATAGCTCCTACAATGAGCAGTTCTTC.

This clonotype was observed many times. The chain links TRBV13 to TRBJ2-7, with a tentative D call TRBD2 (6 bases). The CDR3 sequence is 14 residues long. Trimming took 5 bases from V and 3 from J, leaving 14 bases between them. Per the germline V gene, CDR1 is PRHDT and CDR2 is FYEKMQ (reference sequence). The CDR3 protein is CASSPAGLGYEQYF. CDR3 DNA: TGTGCCAGCAGCCCCGCGGGGCTTGGCTACGAGCAGTACTTC.

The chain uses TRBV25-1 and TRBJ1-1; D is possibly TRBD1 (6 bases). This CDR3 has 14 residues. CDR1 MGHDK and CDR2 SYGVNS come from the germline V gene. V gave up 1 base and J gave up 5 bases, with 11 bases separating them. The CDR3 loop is CASSESTGRTEAFF. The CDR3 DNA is TGTGCCAGCAGTGAATCGACAGGTCGGACTGAAGCTTTCTTT.

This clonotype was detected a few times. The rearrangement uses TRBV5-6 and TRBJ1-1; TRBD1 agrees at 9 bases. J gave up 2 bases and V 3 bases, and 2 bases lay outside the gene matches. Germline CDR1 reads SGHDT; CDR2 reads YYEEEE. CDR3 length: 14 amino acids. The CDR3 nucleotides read TGTGCCAGCAGCTCGGACAGGGGTAACACTGAAGCTTTCTTT. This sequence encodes CASSSDRGNTEAFF.